These 2 T cell receptor beta chains were all obtained from the same sample, sequenced in a study of shared clonotypes between healthy human individuals. CD45RO-negative, CCR7-selected cells formed the naive CD8 fraction, which excluded terminally differentiated effector memory CD45RA+ cells. Sequencing used immunoSEQ multiplex PCR; TCRdb keeps in-frame clones, though not all of them. This repertoire shows some 580,000 clones, 98% found once; its top ten account for roughly 0.29%. Sequencing used naive CD8+ T cells sorted from blood. The source of these receptors is a man aged 25-40 years in good health.

This clone has a single count. In nucleotides, the CDR3 is TGTGCCAGCAGTTTATTGGCAGGTCCTGGGGCCAACGTCCTGACTTTC. Amino acids: CASSLLAGPGANVLTF. The genes are TRBV27 and TRBJ2-6; D gene uncertain. The germline V and J ends were trimmed by 1 base and 2 bases, with 9 bases remaining between them. Germline loops: CDR1 MNHEY, CDR2 SMNVEV (reference sequence). This CDR3 has 16 residues.

This clone was detected once. V usage is TRBV27 and J usage is TRBJ1-5, with D uncertain. V lost 6 bases, J lost 4 bases, and 10 bases lay in between. The germline V gene has CDR1 MNHEY and CDR2 SMNVEV (reference sequence). The CDR3 runs 13 residues. The CDR3, as DNA: TGTGCCAGCAGCAAAGTGGGGAATCAGCCCCAGCATTTT. This encodes CASSKVGNQPQHF.